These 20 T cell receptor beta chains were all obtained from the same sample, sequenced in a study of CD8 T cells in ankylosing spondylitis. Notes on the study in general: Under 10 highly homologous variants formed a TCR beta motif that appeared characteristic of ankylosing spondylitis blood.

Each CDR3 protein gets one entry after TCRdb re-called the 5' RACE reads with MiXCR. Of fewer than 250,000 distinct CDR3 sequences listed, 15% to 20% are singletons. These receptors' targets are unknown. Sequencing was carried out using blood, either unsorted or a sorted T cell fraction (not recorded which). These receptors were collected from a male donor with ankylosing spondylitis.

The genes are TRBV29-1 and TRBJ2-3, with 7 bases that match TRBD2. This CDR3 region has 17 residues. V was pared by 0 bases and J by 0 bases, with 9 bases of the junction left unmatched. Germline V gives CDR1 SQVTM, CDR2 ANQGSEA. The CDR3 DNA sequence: TGCAGCGTTGAAGATTGGAGGGCTAGCGGAAGCACAGATACGCAGTATTTT. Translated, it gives CSVEDWRASGSTDTQYF.

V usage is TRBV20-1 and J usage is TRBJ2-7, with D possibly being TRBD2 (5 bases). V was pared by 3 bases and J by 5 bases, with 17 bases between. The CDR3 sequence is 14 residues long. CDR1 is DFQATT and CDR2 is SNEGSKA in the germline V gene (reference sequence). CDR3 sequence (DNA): TGCAGTGCTAGCCCTGTCGACTATGCAGACGAGCAGTACTTC. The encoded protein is CSASPVDYADEQYF.

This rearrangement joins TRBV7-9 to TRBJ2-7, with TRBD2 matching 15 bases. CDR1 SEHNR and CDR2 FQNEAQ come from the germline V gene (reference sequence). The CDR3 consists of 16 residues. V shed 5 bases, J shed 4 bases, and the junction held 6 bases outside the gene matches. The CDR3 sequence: CASSPGLAGGRYEQYF. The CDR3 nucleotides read TGTGCCAGCAGCCCCGGACTAGCGGGAGGGCGGTACGAGCAGTACTTC.

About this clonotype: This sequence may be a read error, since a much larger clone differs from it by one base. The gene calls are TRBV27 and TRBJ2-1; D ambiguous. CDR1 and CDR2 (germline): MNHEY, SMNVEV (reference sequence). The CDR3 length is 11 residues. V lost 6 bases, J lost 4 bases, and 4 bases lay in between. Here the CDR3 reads CASRQYNEQFF. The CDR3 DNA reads TGTGCCAGCAGACAATACAATGAGCAGTTCTTC.

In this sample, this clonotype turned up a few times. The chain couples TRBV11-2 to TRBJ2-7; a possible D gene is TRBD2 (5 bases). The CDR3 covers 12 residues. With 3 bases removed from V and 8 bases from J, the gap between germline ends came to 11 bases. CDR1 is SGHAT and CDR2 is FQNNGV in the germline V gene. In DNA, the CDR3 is TGTGCCAGCAGCTTTTCCCGGGAACAGCAGTACTTC. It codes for CASSFSREQQYF.

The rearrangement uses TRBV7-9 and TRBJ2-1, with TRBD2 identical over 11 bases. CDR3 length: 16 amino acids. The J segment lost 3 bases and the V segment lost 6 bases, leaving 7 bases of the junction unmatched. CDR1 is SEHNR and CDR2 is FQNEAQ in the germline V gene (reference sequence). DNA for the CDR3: TGTGCCAGCAGACCAGTGGGGACTAGCGGCTACAATGAGCAGTTCTTC. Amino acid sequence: CASRPVGTSGYNEQFF.

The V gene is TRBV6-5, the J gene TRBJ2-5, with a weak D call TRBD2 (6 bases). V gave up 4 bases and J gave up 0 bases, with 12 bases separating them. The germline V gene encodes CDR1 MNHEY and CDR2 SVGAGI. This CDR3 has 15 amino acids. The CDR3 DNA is TGTGCCAGCAGTTCGCCGGAGGGGTACCAAGAGACCCAGTACTTC. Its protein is CASSSPEGYQETQYF.

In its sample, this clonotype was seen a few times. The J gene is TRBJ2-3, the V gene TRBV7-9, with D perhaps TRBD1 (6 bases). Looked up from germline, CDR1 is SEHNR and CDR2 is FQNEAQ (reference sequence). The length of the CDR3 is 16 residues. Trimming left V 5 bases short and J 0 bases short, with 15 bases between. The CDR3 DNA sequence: TGTGCCAGCAGCCCGAGGACAGCGCCTAGCACAGATACGCAGTATTTT. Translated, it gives CASSPRTAPSTDTQYF.

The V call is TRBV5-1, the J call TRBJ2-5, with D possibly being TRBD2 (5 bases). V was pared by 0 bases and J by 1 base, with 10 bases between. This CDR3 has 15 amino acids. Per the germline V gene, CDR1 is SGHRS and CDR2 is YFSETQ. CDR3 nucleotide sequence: TGCGCCAGCAGCTTGGAATCGGGGTCCCAAGAGACCCAGTACTTC. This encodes CASSLESGSQETQYF.

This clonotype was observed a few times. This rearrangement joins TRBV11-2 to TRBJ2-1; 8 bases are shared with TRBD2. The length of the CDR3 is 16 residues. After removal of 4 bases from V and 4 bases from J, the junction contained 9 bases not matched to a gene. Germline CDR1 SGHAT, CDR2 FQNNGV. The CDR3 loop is CASSYGLATRYNEQFF. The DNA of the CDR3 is TGTGCCAGCAGCTACGGACTAGCAACGAGGTACAATGAGCAGTTCTTC.

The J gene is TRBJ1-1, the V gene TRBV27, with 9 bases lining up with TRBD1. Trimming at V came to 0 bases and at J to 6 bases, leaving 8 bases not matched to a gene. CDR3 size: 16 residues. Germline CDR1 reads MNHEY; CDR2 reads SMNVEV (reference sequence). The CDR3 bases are TGTGCCAGCAGTTTATCAGGGACAGGGCCTCGCTCTGAAGCTTTCTTT. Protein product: CASSLSGTGPRSEAFF.

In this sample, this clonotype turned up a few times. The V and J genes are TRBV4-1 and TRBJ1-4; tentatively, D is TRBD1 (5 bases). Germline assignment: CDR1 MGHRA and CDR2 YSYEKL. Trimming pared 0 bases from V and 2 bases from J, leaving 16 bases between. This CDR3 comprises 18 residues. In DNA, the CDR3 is TGCGCCAGCAGCCAAGAAAGGGCAGGGCTGCGGACTAATGAAAAACTGTTTTTT. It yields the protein CASSQERAGLRTNEKLFF.

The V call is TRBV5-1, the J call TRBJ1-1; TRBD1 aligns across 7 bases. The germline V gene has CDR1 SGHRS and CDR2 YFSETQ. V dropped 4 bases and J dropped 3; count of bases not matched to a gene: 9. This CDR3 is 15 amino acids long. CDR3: CASSKTGEDDTEAFF. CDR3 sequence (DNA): TGCGCCAGCAGCAAAACAGGGGAAGATGACACTGAAGCTTTCTTT.

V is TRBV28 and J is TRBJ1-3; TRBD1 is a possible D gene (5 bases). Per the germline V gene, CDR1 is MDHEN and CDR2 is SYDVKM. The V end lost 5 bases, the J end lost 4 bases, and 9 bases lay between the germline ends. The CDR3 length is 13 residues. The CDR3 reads CASSGGPGNTIYF. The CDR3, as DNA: TGTGCCAGCAGTGGGGGACCGGGAAACACCATATATTTT.

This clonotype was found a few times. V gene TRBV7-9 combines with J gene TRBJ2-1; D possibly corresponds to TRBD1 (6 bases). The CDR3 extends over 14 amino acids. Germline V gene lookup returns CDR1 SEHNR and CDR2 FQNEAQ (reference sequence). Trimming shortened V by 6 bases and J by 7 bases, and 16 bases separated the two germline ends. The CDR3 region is CASRPKQGWNEQFF. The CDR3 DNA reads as TGTGCCAGCAGGCCGAAACAGGGTTGGAATGAGCAGTTCTTC.

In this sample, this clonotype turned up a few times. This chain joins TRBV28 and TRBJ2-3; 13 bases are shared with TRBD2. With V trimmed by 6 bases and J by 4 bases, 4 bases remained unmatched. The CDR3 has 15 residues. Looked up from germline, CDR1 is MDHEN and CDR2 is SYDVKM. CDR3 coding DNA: TGTGCCAGCAGCGGACTAGCGGGAGTGCCAGATACGCAGTATTTT. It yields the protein CASSGLAGVPDTQYF.

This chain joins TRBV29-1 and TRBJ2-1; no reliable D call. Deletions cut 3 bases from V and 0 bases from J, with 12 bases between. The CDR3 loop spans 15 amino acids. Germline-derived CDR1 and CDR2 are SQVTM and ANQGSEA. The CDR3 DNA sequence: TGCAGCGTTGAGTGGGCGCCGAGCTCCTACAATGAGCAGTTCTTC. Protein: CSVEWAPSSYNEQFF.

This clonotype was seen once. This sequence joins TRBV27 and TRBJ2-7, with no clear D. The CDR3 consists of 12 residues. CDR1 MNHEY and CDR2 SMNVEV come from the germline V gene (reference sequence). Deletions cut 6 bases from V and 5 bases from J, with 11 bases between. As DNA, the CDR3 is TGTGCCAGCAGCCCGTTTGGGCACGAGCAGTACTTC. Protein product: CASSPFGHEQYF.

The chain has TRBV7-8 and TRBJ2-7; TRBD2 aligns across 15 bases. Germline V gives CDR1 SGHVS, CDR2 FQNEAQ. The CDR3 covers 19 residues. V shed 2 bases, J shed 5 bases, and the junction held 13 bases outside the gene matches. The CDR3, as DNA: TGTGCCAGCAGCTTATTATTGGGACTAGCGGGAGGCCCGGATGACGAGCAGTACTTC. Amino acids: CASSLLLGLAGGPDDEQYF.

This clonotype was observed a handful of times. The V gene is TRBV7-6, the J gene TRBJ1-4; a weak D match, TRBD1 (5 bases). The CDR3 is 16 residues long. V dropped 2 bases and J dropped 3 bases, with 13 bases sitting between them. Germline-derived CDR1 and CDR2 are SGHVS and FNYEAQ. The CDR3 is CASSLYPDSPNEKLFF. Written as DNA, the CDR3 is TGTGCCAGCAGCTTATATCCCGACAGTCCTAATGAAAAACTGTTTTTT. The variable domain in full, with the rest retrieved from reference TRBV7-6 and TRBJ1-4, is GAGVSQSPRYKVTKRGQDVALRCDPISGHVSLYWYRQALGQGPEFLTYFNYEAQQDKSGLPNDRFSAERPEGSISTLTIQRTEQRDSAMYRCASSLYPDSPNEKLFFGSGTQLSVL.